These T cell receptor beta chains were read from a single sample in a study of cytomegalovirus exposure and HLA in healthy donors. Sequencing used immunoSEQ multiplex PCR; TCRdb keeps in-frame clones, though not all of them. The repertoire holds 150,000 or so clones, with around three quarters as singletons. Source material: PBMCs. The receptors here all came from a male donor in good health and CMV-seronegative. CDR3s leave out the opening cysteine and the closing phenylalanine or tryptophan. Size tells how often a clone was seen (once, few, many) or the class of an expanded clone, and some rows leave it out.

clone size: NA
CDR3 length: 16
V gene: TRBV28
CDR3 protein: ASSFGGQASWGNQPQH

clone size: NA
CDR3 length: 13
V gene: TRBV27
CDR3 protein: ASSLYGHLNTEAF

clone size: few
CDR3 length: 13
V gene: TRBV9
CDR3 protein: ASSVRDRGGQPQH

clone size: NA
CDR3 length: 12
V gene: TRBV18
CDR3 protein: ASSRLTDTDTQY

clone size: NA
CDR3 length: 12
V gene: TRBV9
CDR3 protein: ASSGAPTGYGYT

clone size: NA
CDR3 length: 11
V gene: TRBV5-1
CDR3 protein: ASSLAGSDGYT

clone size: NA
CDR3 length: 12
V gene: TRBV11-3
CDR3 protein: ASSLGGMHTEAF

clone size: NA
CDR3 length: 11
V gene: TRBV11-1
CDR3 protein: ASSRDRGGEQY

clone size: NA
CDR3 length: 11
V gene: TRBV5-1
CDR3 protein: ASSLNNNYGYT

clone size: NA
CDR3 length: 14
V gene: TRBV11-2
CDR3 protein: ASSFGNSHMNTEAF

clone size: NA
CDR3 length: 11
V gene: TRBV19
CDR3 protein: ASRITGTDTQY

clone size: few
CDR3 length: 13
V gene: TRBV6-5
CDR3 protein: ASSPGQGVSSPLH

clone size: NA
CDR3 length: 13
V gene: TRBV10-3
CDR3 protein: AISLGQGMNTEAF

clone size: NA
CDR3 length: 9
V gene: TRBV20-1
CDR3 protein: SAYSFYGYT

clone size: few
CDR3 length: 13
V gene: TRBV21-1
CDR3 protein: ASSKESSGGHEQY

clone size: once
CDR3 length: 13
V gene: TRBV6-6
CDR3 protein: ASSFTPSSNQPQH

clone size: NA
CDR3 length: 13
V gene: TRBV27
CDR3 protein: ASSLGAGGRYGYT

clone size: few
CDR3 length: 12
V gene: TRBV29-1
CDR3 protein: SVARGAANTEAF

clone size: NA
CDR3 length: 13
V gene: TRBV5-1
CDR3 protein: ASSLENRPFVEQF

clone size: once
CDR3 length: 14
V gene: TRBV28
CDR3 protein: ASSSPGLAGTDTQY

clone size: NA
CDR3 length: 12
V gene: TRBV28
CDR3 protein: ASRRLQGAYEQY

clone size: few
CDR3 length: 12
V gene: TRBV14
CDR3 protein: ASSQPTASYEQY

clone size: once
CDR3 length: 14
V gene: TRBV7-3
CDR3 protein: ASSLRLTSNTGELF

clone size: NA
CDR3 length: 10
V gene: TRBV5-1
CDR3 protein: ASSLAGETQY

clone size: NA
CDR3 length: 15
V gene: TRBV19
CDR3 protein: ASRRAPGRGQNYGYT

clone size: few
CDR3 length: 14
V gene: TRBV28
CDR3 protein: ASSPTGTGGTDTQY